This T cell receptor (beta chain) originates from a study of blood T cell repertoires in COVID-19. At the level of the study: Spain, Italy and the United States supplied samples that represented acute and convalescent COVID-19. T cells, B-cell-depleted T cells, or PBMCs provided the cDNA or gDNA that served as material.

Authors' analysis steps: The assay estimated nucleated cells by amplifying reference gene primers. Clones were read by immunoSEQ multiplex PCR, and TCRdb kept only the in-frame ones, dropping some. The V and J calls and clone size are taken from that table; D and trimming were inferred from the DNA. This table holds over 60,000 clones, roughly 86% found once. V lost 2 bases and J lost 0; bases outside the gene matches: 4. CDR3 length equals 17 residues. Germline CDR1 is GTSNPN and CDR2 is SVGIG (reference sequence). This chain joins TRBV30 and TRBJ2-6; 10 nucleotides match TRBD1. The sequence was collected from a man aged 65 to 79 with acute or convalescent COVID-19. The source material was peripheral blood. DNA for the CDR3: TGTGCCTGGAGTAGGACAGGGGGGATCTCTGGGGCCAACGTCCTGACTTTC. Its translation: CAWSRTGGISGANVLTF.